The sequence of this T cell receptor (beta chain) was determined in a study of T-cell reconstitution after alpha-beta-depleted transplantation in children. Study-level findings and limits: Counts and diversity of T cells one year after transplant came mostly from newly produced T cells. In some patients, recipient T cells and intrathymic progenitors surviving conditioning explained high day-60 diversity. Reportedly, roughly two months post-transplant, alpha-beta T cells arose from several hundred expanded graft clones.

Researchers prepared the TCRbeta library using unique molecular identifiers, the study reports. MiXCR, applied by TCRdb to the PCR reads, yields one record per CDR3 protein. The profile shows around 670,000 distinct CDR3 sequences, 10% to 15% of them singletons. This clonotype was detected only a few times. What it binds is not known. The CDR3 sequence is 16 residues long. The junction had 9 bases not matched to a gene; V was cut back by 3 bases and J by 5 bases. Per the germline V gene, CDR1 is SGDLS and CDR2 is YYNGEE. The V call is TRBV9, the J call TRBJ2-3, with 10 positions matching TRBD2. The source is a girl aged 2 to 10 with congenital amegakaryocytic thrombocytopenia, due to receive a stem cell transplant. The sequencing used PBMCs, collected before TCRalphabeta/CD19-depleted stem cell transplant. The CDR3 reads CASSAKGLAGEDTQYF. For the CDR3, the DNA is TGTGCCAGCAGCGCAAAAGGTCTAGCGGGGGAAGATACGCAGTATTTT.